These 30 T cell receptor beta chains came from one sample sequenced in a study of T cells after posttransplantation cyclophosphamide. Sequencing was performed with immunoSEQ multiplex PCR; in TCRdb, only in-frame clones are kept and a portion is missing. Counted here are tens of thousands of clones, 86% occurring once; the ten biggest clones make up around 2.8%. The sample comprised PBMCs. Source of these receptors: a man between 25 and 39 years old with a blood cancer, CMV-positive, and with a related stem cell donor.

The chain is built from TRBV18 and TRBJ1-1, with 7 bases matching TRBD1. The CDR3 extends over 14 amino acids. V lost 4 bases to trimming and J lost 3 bases; unmatched junction nucleotides: 5. CDR1 and CDR2 (germline): KGHSH, LQKENI. CDR3 sequence reads: CASSLDRVDTEAFF. CDR3 coding DNA: TGTGCCAGCTCACTCGACAGGGTCGACACTGAAGCTTTCTTT.

J is TRBJ2-2 and V is TRBV30, with 9 bases identical to TRBD1. The CDR3 has 18 residues. The trim removed 0 bases at V and 8 bases at J, leaving 16 bases unmatched. Germline CDR1 is GTSNPN and CDR2 is SVGIG (reference sequence). CDR3 protein: CAWSVPLYRDRVGGELFF. The DNA of the CDR3 is TGTGCCTGGAGTGTACCATTATACCGGGACAGGGTAGGGGGGGAGCTGTTTTTT.

The V gene is TRBV6-5, the J gene TRBJ1-1; D might be TRBD1 (5 bases). Germline assignment: CDR1 MNHEY and CDR2 SVGAGI. The CDR3 contains 13 residues. Between the trimmed V and J ends, which lost 2 bases and 1 base, there was a span of 5 bases. The CDR3 DNA reads as TGTGCCAGCAGTTACCAGGGGAACACTGAAGCTTTCTTT. Translation gives CASSYQGNTEAFF.

The DNA of the CDR3 is TGTGCCAGCAGCGGGCGACTAGCGGAGCTATACGAGCAGTACTTC. It codes for CASSGRLAELYEQYF. The V call is TRBV7-2, the J call TRBJ2-7; 9 positions match TRBD2. Unmatched junction bases numbered 9, after V lost 5 bases and J lost 4 bases. CDR1 is SGHTA and CDR2 is FQGNSA in the germline V gene. CDR3 length: 15 amino acids.

As DNA, the CDR3 is TGTGCCAGCTTCCGGGACAGGGGCTACGAGCAGTACTTC. It codes for CASFRDRGYEQYF. The chain combines TRBV6-5 with TRBJ2-7; TRBD1 agrees at 10 bases. Germline V CDR1 and CDR2: MNHEY, SVGAGI. V shed 8 bases and J 3 bases; nucleotides not matched to a gene: 4. The CDR3 has 13 amino acids.

The rearrangement uses TRBV14 and TRBJ1-1; the D gene is possibly TRBD1 (5 bases). This CDR3 contains 13 residues. Germline CDR1 reads SGHDN; CDR2 reads FVKESK. Deletions cut 4 bases from V and 3 bases from J, with 9 bases between. CDR3: CASSPRADTEAFF. DNA of the CDR3: TGTGCCAGCAGCCCCAGGGCGGACACTGAAGCTTTCTTT.

The chain carries TRBV4-3 and TRBJ2-3; the match to TRBD1 covers 7 bases. The CDR3 has 14 residues. Germline lookup yields CDR1 LGHNA and CDR2 YSLEER. The ends lost 3 bases at V and 4 bases at J; junction bases unmatched: 4. CDR3 coding DNA: TGCGCCAGCAGCCAGGGGACAGCCGCAGATACGCAGTATTTT. Protein product: CASSQGTAADTQYF.

The CDR3 loop reads CASSPYRVSYTEAFF. The DNA of the CDR3 is TGTGCCAGCTCACCTTACAGGGTTTCTTACACTGAAGCTTTCTTT. J is TRBJ1-1 and V is TRBV18; possible D gene TRBD1, 6 bases. The CDR3 sequence is 15 residues long. Trimming removed 3 bases at V and 3 bases at J, with 14 bases between. CDR1 and CDR2 from the germline V gene are KGHSH and LQKENI.

This clone was recorded once. The V and J genes are TRBV4-1 and TRBJ2-5; D gene ambiguous. CDR1 is MGHRA and CDR2 is YSYEKL in the germline V gene. The CDR3 runs to 15 residues. Trimming stripped 4 bases from V and 5 bases from J, with 17 bases between. The CDR3 region has the DNA TGCGCCAGCAGCCCGTTAGCTGCCGTTGGGGAGACCCAGTACTTC. The encoded protein is CASSPLAAVGETQYF.

The J gene is TRBJ2-7, the V gene TRBV19; no definite D call. The CDR3 length is 11 residues. Germline V gene lookup returns CDR1 LNHDA and CDR2 SQIVND (reference sequence). V lost 3 bases, J lost 6 bases, and 6 bases lay in between. The CDR3 spells CASSMSGEQYF. CDR3 DNA: TGTGCCAGTAGTATGTCCGGCGAGCAGTACTTC.

The chain has TRBV18 and TRBJ2-6, with a possible D match to TRBD1 (6 bases). V lost 3 bases and J 0 bases, leaving 18 bases between the germline ends. Germline V CDR1 and CDR2: KGHSH, LQKENI. The CDR3 totals 19 residues. CDR3 coding DNA: TGTGCCAGCTCACCTTATAGAGGACAGATCCTCTCTGGGGCCAACGTCCTGACTTTC. Amino acids: CASSPYRGQILSGANVLTF.

This CDR3 is CSVDVSSGRVKEQFF. CDR3 DNA: TGCAGCGTTGATGTGTCTAGCGGGAGGGTTAAAGAGCAGTTCTTC. The rearrangement uses TRBV29-1 and TRBJ2-1; 12 bases line up with TRBD2. This CDR3 is built from 15 residues. Unmatched junction bases numbered 10, after V lost 3 bases and J lost 10 bases. Germline values: CDR1 SQVTM, CDR2 ANQGSEA.

This chain connects TRBV19 to TRBJ1-1; D unclear. CDR1 is LNHDA, CDR2 SQIVND, per germline (reference sequence). Between the trimmed V and J ends, which lost 9 bases and 0 bases, there was a span of 8 bases. The CDR3 runs 12 residues. The DNA for the CDR3 is TGTGCCAGCAACTTTGTGAACACTGAAGCTTTCTTT. It yields the protein CASNFVNTEAFF.

This sequence joins TRBV14 and TRBJ2-1, with D perhaps matching TRBD2 (5 bases). In germline, CDR1 is SGHDN, CDR2 FVKESK. V was shortened by 3 bases and J by 2 bases, with 11 bases between the two germline ends. CDR3 size: 15 residues. CDR3 sequence reads: CASSHLAGAYNEQFF. CDR3 nucleotide sequence: TGTGCCAGCAGCCACCTAGCCGGAGCCTACAATGAGCAGTTCTTC.

J is TRBJ1-5 and V is TRBV19; tentative D call: TRBD1 (6 bases). The germline gives CDR1 LNHDA, CDR2 SQIVND (reference sequence). The CDR3 length is 14 residues. Trimming left V 3 bases short and J 7 bases short, with 13 bases between. CDR3 coding DNA: TGTGCCAGTAGTATGGGACATCGATTACAGCCCCAGCATTTT. It translates to CASSMGHRLQPQHF.

To note about this clone: At the DNA level, this CDR3 is encoded by other sequences in the same sample as well. The gene calls are TRBV18 and TRBJ1-4; D remains unclear. V was clipped by 0 bases and J by 8 bases, with 10 bases between them. CDR1 is KGHSH and CDR2 is LQKENI in the germline V gene. The length of the CDR3 is 14 residues. The CDR3 sequence is CASSPPEGEEKLFF. The DNA of the CDR3 is TGTGCCAGCTCACCACCCGAGGGCGAGGAAAAACTGTTTTTT.

The chain is built from TRBV6-5 and TRBJ2-3; D may be TRBD1 (5 bases). Deletions cut 6 bases from V and 7 bases from J, with 14 bases between. Germline-derived CDR1 and CDR2 are MNHEY and SVGAGI. This CDR3 region has 13 residues. The CDR3 is CASSPRKGYTQYF. In DNA, the CDR3 is TGTGCCAGCAGCCCGAGGAAGGGGTATACGCAGTATTTT.

The rearrangement uses TRBV18 and TRBJ1-5; TRBD1 matches at 12 bases. The CDR3 totals 16 residues. Germline V gene lookup returns CDR1 KGHSH and CDR2 LQKENI. Trimming took 5 bases from V and 6 from J; bases not matched to a gene: 8. As DNA, the CDR3 is TGTGCCAGCTCATCGAGCGGGACAGGGGGCGGTCAGCCCCAGCATTTT. Its translation: CASSSSGTGGGQPQHF.

V is TRBV18 and J is TRBJ2-1; 7 positions match TRBD2. The length of the CDR3 is 15 residues. The germline V gene encodes CDR1 KGHSH and CDR2 LQKENI. V lost 6 bases, J lost 1 base, and 6 bases stayed unmatched. In DNA form, the CDR3 reads TGTGCCAGCTCCTACTCTAGCGGATCCTACAATGAGCAGTTCTTC. The encoded protein is CASSYSSGSYNEQFF.

This clone was counted between two and nine times. This chain links TRBV5-6 with TRBJ1-4; D possibly corresponds to TRBD1 (5 bases). Trimming removed 4 bases at V and 4 bases at J, with 11 bases between. Per germline, CDR1 SGHDT and CDR2 YYEEEE. CDR3 length: 14 amino acids. CDR3: CASSRRQGNEKLFF. The CDR3 nucleotides are TGTGCCAGCAGCCGTCGGCAGGGTAATGAAAAACTGTTTTTT.

This rearrangement joins TRBV5-5 to TRBJ2-7, with 8 positions matching TRBD1. This CDR3 has 15 residues. CDR1 is SGHKS and CDR2 is YYEKEE in the germline V gene (reference sequence). V lost 4 bases and J lost 4; bases outside the gene matches: 10. The CDR3 protein is CASSKYDRGEYEQYF. CDR3 nucleotide sequence: TGTGCCAGCAGCAAATACGACAGGGGTGAATACGAGCAGTACTTC. Together with reference TRBV5-5 and TRBJ2-7, the CDR3 gives the full variable domain: DAGVTQSPTHLIKTRGQQVTLRCSPISGHKSVSWYQQVLGQGPQFIFQYYEKEERGRGNFPDRFSARQFPNYSSELNVNALLLGDSALYLCASSKYDRGEYEQYFGPGTRLTVT.

The chain carries TRBV28 and TRBJ2-7; D remains unclear. CDR1 MDHEN and CDR2 SYDVKM come from the germline V gene. This CDR3 comprises 13 residues. Trimming removed 5 bases from V and 2 bases from J, with 10 bases in between. The CDR3 loop is CASSLGTPYEQYF. For the CDR3, the DNA is TGTGCCAGCAGTCTAGGTACCCCCTACGAGCAGTACTTC.

This clone was observed a handful of times. This sequence joins TRBV6-5 and TRBJ2-2, with TRBD2 as a possible D gene (6 bases). The V gene's germline CDR1 is MNHEY and CDR2 SVGAGI. This CDR3 is built from 15 residues. Trimming pared 2 bases from V and 3 bases from J, leaving 10 bases between. CDR3 region: CASSYSGLYTGELFF. The CDR3 DNA sequence: TGTGCCAGCAGTTACAGCGGGCTCTACACCGGGGAGCTGTTTTTT.

The chain has TRBV27 and TRBJ2-3; tentatively, D is TRBD2 (5 bases). V shed 2 bases and J shed 1 base, with 16 bases lying between them. This CDR3 contains 17 residues. Germline lookup yields CDR1 MNHEY and CDR2 SMNVEV (reference sequence). CDR3 sequence (DNA): TGTGCCAGCAGTTTAATCGGGTGGGAGAGGGGCACAGATACGCAGTATTTT. This sequence encodes CASSLIGWERGTDTQYF.

The table lists this clone with a count of one. The chain is built from TRBV6-1 and TRBJ1-5, with D possibly being TRBD1 (5 bases). CDR3 size: 14 residues. The germline V gene has CDR1 MNHNS and CDR2 SASEGT. Trimming removed 6 bases at V and 4 bases at J, with 13 bases between. The CDR3, as DNA: TGTGCCAGCAGCACGAGGGAGGGGAATCAGCCCCAGCATTTT. Translation gives CASSTREGNQPQHF.

The chain is built from TRBV7-9 and TRBJ1-4; 8 bases fit TRBD1. After removal of 5 bases from V and 10 bases from J, the junction contained 9 bases not matched to a gene. From germline, CDR1 is SEHNR and CDR2 FQNEAQ (reference sequence). The CDR3 contains 14 residues. The CDR3 sequence is CASSPPGQDGKLFF. In nucleotides, the CDR3 is TGTGCCAGCAGCCCCCCGGGACAGGATGGAAAACTGTTTTTT.

This clone was observed once. The chain employs TRBV9 and TRBJ1-2, with 9 bases lining up with TRBD1. CDR3 length: 14 residues. Germline trimming cut 0 bases from V and 3 bases from J; bases unmatched to any gene: 0. Per the germline V gene, CDR1 is SGDLS and CDR2 is YYNGEE. The CDR3 loop reads CASSVGQGDYGYTF. The CDR3 nucleotides read TGTGCCAGCAGCGTAGGACAGGGGGACTATGGCTACACCTTC.

This clone has more than one count but fewer than ten. This chain joins TRBV15 and TRBJ1-3, with 7 bases aligning to TRBD1. The CDR3 loop spans 15 amino acids. Germline V gene sequence: CDR1 LNHNV, CDR2 YYDKDF (reference sequence). V gave up 1 base and J gave up 4 bases; unmatched junction bases: 4. DNA of the CDR3: TGTGCCACCAGCAGAGGGGGGGACAGCGGAAACACCATATATTTT. Protein: CATSRGGDSGNTIYF.

This rearrangement joins TRBV5-1 to TRBJ2-3; D gene unclear. Germline V gene lookup returns CDR1 SGHRS and CDR2 YFSETQ. With 0 bases removed from V and 1 base from J, the gap between germline ends came to 9 bases. The CDR3 contains 15 residues. CDR3 DNA: TGCGCCAGCAGCTTGGCAGCGTATGGCACAGATACGCAGTATTTT. This sequence encodes CASSLAAYGTDTQYF.

The rearrangement uses TRBV7-9 and TRBJ1-5; D gene unclear. Germline V CDR1 and CDR2: SEHNR, FQNEAQ (reference sequence). There are 16 residues in the CDR3. With 5 bases removed from V and 5 bases from J, the gap between germline ends came to 19 bases. The CDR3 bases are TGTGCCAGCAGCCCCGGGGAGGCTGGGTCCGATCAGCCCCAGCATTTT. Its protein is CASSPGEAGSDQPQHF.